This TCR beta chain was captured in a study of blood T cell repertoires in COVID-19. Overall study context: Sites in the United States, Italy and Spain provided acute and convalescent COVID-19 samples. In each case, the material was cDNA or gDNA derived from T cells, B-cell-depleted T cells, or PBMCs.

Germline CDR1 MNHEY, CDR2 SMNVEV (reference sequence). This CDR3 has 14 amino acids. The V segment lost 7 bases and the J segment 7 bases; nucleotides outside the gene matches: 5. Under the authors' procedure: Reference gene primer amplification yielded estimated nucleated cell counts. Sequencing was performed with immunoSEQ multiplex PCR; in TCRdb, only in-frame clones are kept and a portion is missing. V and J calls and clone size are as listed in that table; D and trimming were resolved from the DNA. In the table there are approximately 210,000 clones, approximately 84% of which are singletons. Sequenced sample: peripheral blood. This TCR derives from a man aged 40-50 years with active or convalescent COVID-19. The chain joins TRBV27 to TRBJ1-6; 9 positions agree with TRBD1. The DNA of the CDR3 is TGTGCCAGCAAAGCGGACAGGGGAAATTCACCCCTCCACTTT. This encodes CASKADRGNSPLHF.